This is a list of T cell receptor beta chains from one sample in a study of PD-L1 blockade in urothelial cancer. Sequenced by immunoSEQ multiplex PCR; TCRdb stores in-frame clones only, minus some. Seen here are about 87,000 clones, about four fifths observed once, and the top ten hold more than 2%. The source material was PBMCs, sampled around atezolizumab (anti-PD-L1) treatment. Source of these receptors: a man aged 55 to 69 with urothelial cancer. Each CDR3 is given with its conserved first and last residue. Each record gives: D gene, J gene, CDR3 length, clone size, V gene, CDR3 protein, CDR3 DNA. D genes are given only for firm matches. Rows may omit the clone size; those that give it use once, few, many or a size class.

D: TRBD1; J: TRBJ2-3; length: 15; size: NA; V: TRBV9; CDR3: CASSVVRTGADTQYF; DNA: TGTGCCAGCAGCGTAGTTAGGACAGGGGCAGATACGCAGTATTTT
D: NA; J: TRBJ2-2; length: 16; size: NA; V: TRBV19; CDR3: CASNLRGTMNTGELFF; DNA: TGTGCCAGTAATCTGCGGGGAACGATGAACACCGGGGAGCTGTTTTTT
D: NA; J: TRBJ1-2; length: 14; size: NA; V: TRBV30; CDR3: CAWSSGTPSYGYTF; DNA: TGTGCCTGGAGCTCCGGGACACCAAGCTATGGCTACACCTTC
D: TRBD1; J: TRBJ1-1; length: 14; size: NA; V: TRBV28; CDR3: CASSRGGQGPEAFF; DNA: TGTGCCAGCAGTCGAGGGGGACAGGGCCCTGAAGCTTTCTTT
D: NA; J: TRBJ2-1; length: 12; size: few; V: TRBV10-3; CDR3: CAISESLQVLFF; DNA: TGTGCCATCAGTGAGTCTTTACAGGTTTTATTCTTC
D: NA; J: TRBJ1-3; length: 17; size: once; V: TRBV7-9; CDR3: CASSLVKGSSSGNTIYF; DNA: TGTGCCAGCAGCTTAGTTAAGGGGTCATCCTCTGGAAACACCATATATTTT
D: TRBD1; J: TRBJ2-7; length: 17; size: NA; V: TRBV30; CDR3: CAWSGLTGEVFTYEQYF; DNA: TGTGCCTGGAGTGGCTTGACAGGGGAAGTTTTCACCTACGAGCAGTACTTC
D: NA; J: TRBJ2-3; length: 15; size: NA; V: TRBV19; CDR3: CASRITGPSTDTQYF; DNA: TGTGCCAGTAGGATTACAGGTCCTAGCACAGATACGCAGTATTTT
D: TRBD1; J: TRBJ1-5; length: 14; size: NA; V: TRBV19; CDR3: CASTIRDRGLPQHF; DNA: TGTGCCAGTACCATCAGGGACAGGGGGTTGCCCCAGCATTTT
D: TRBD1; J: TRBJ1-3; length: 16; size: NA; V: TRBV5-5; CDR3: CASSSRTGGSGNTIYF; DNA: TGTGCCAGCAGCTCGCGGACAGGGGGCTCTGGAAACACCATATATTTT
D: TRBD1; J: TRBJ2-1; length: 15; size: NA; V: TRBV2; CDR3: CASSIDRGSYNEQFF; DNA: TGTGCCAGCAGTATCGACAGGGGCTCCTACAATGAGCAGTTCTTC
D: TRBD2; J: TRBJ2-2; length: 13; size: NA; V: TRBV6-5; CDR3: CASRLAASGELFF; DNA: TGTGCCAGCAGACTAGCGGCGTCCGGGGAGCTGTTTTTT
D: TRBD1; J: TRBJ1-1; length: 14; size: few; V: TRBV5-5; CDR3: CASSTVRQGREAFF; DNA: TGTGCCAGCAGCACAGTAAGACAGGGGAGGGAAGCTTTCTTT
D: TRBD1; J: TRBJ1-1; length: 12; size: NA; V: TRBV11-2; CDR3: CASSHGQGSAFF; DNA: TGTGCCAGCAGTCATGGACAGGGGTCGGCTTTCTTT
D: TRBD1; J: TRBJ1-1; length: 14; size: NA; V: TRBV6-5; CDR3: CASSPRQGRTEAFF; DNA: TGTGCCAGCAGCCCCCGACAGGGGCGAACTGAAGCTTTCTTT
D: NA; J: TRBJ2-7; length: 13; size: NA; V: TRBV18; CDR3: CASSPAGIGEQYF; DNA: TGTGCCAGCTCACCCGCAGGGATTGGCGAGCAGTACTTC